Given below is one TCR beta chain in context. Its specificity is not known. These data are taken from a study of Graves' ophthalmopathy and Graves' hyperthyroidism. Study as a whole: Peripheral blood was gathered at the point of initial diagnosis, before any treatment started.

Study-level results: The authors also found most expanded thyroid clonotypes above 0.001 frequency in blood.

Beta-chain TCR CDR3 regions were amplified from RNA transcripts. HTBI primers primed a first-round RT-PCR, and a second-round multiplex PCR followed. TCRdb redid the calling of the multiplex PCR reads with MiXCR, one entry per CDR3 protein. Of some 47,000 distinct CDR3 sequences in the sample, less than 65% were seen once. Per germline, CDR1 SGHTA and CDR2 FQGTGA. The CDR3 has 17 residues. Trimming cost V 0 bases and J 7 bases; bases outside gene matches: 7. As the starting material, 10 ml of fresh peripheral blood yielded the PBMCs. This clonotype was sampled from an adult man with Graves' ophthalmopathy. The J gene is TRBJ2-2, the V gene TRBV7-3, with 11 bases lining up with TRBD2. Sequenced: peripheral blood. CDR3 residues: CASSLTVTSGSSGELFF. As DNA, the CDR3 is TGTGCCAGCAGCTTAACGGTTACTAGCGGGAGTAGCGGGGAGCTGTTTTTT.